This entry lists 23 T cell receptor beta chains sequenced from one sample in a study of cytomegalovirus exposure and HLA in healthy donors. Researchers ran the PCR with 60 Vbeta and 13 Jbeta primers. Repertoires were generated with immunoSEQ multiplex PCR, while TCRdb's copy carries only in-frame clones and drops some. The sample yields around 110,000 clones, 65% to 80% seen once. The sample was PBMCs. The receptors come from a woman aged 45-59 years in good health and CMV-seropositive.

The J gene is TRBJ1-2, the V gene TRBV29-1, with a tentative D call TRBD1 (5 bases). Germline-derived CDR1 and CDR2 are SQVTM and ANQGSEA. This CDR3 is 12 amino acids long. Trimming removed 7 bases at V and 3 bases at J, with 12 bases between. The CDR3 coding sequence is TGCAGCGCCGACACCAGGGACTATGGCTACACCTTC. This gives the protein CSADTRDYGYTF. The full variable domain, rest sourced from reference TRBV29-1 and TRBJ1-2, is SAVISQKPSRDICQRGTSLTIQCQVDSQVTMMFWYRQQPGQSLTLIATANQGSEATYESGFVIDKFPISRPNLTFSTLTVSNMSPEDSSIYLCSADTRDYGYTFGSGTRLTVV.

The chain links TRBV7-3 to TRBJ2-3; D might be TRBD2 (7 bases). Germline values: CDR1 SGHTA, CDR2 FQGTGA. The CDR3 has 19 residues. Trimming left V 1 base short and J 4 bases short, with 24 bases between. The CDR3 coding sequence is TGTGCCAGCAGCTTAATTGCCGGGACTACCGTCAAGGGGGCAGATACGCAGTATTTT. This sequence encodes CASSLIAGTTVKGADTQYF.

This chain uses TRBV5-1 with TRBJ1-6; unclear D gene. The CDR3 length is 13 residues. Trimming took 0 bases from V and 9 from J, leaving 7 bases between them. Per germline, CDR1 SGHRS and CDR2 YFSETQ. CDR3 loop: CASSLVTGSPLHF. In DNA form, the CDR3 reads TGCGCCAGCAGCTTGGTTACCGGTTCACCCCTCCACTTT.

The chain joins TRBV7-2 to TRBJ2-7; a weak D match, TRBD2 (5 bases). The V gene's germline CDR1 is SGHTA and CDR2 FQGNSA. The CDR3 length is 16 residues. Trimming cost V 5 bases and J 5 bases, with 22 bases left between them. The CDR3 DNA reads TGTGCCAGCAGCCGGGCACCCGGGGTAGGGAAGGACGAGCAGTACTTC. This sequence encodes CASSRAPGVGKDEQYF.

The chain recombines TRBV27 with TRBJ2-2; D possibly corresponds to TRBD2 (6 bases). The ends were cut back, 6 bases at V and 7 bases at J, with 21 bases in the middle. Germline V gives CDR1 MNHEY, CDR2 SMNVEV (reference sequence). The length of the CDR3 is 16 residues. Written as DNA, the CDR3 is TGTGCCAGCAGGCAACCGGGCACCGGGAGCCGCGGGGAGCTGTTTTTT. Protein product: CASRQPGTGSRGELFF.

A word on this clone: At one boundary the junction diverges from the germline segment, which might be a read error. J is TRBJ2-5 and V is TRBV7-9; 7 bases are a match to TRBD2. Germline-derived CDR1 and CDR2 are SEHNR and FQNEAQ (reference sequence). The CDR3 is made up of 13 amino acids. CDR3 region: CSSSLAGGETQYF. In DNA form, the CDR3 reads TGTTCCAGCAGCTTAGCCGGGGGGGAGACCCAGTACTTC.

This clone showed up just once. The V call is TRBV29-1, the J call TRBJ1-2, with 9 bases lining up with TRBD1. The CDR3 covers 14 residues. CDR1 is SQVTM and CDR2 is ANQGSEA in the germline V gene. The ends lost 6 bases at V and 3 bases at J; junction bases unmatched: 8. The DNA of the CDR3 is TGCAGCGTCGGCTGGGGACAGGGCGACTATGGCTACACCTTC. It is translated as CSVGWGQGDYGYTF.

This chain joins TRBV7-2 and TRBJ2-1; TRBD2 matches at 8 bases. Germline V gene sequence: CDR1 SGHTA, CDR2 FQGNSA. J gave up 9 bases and V 2 bases, and 15 bases lay outside the gene matches. The CDR3 has 17 residues. In nucleotides, the CDR3 is TGTGCCAGCAGCTTAAATGCTATAACGGGGGGGCCGGGTGAGCAGTTCTTC. Translating it yields CASSLNAITGGPGEQFF.

The genes are TRBV5-6 and TRBJ1-1, with 9 bases fitting TRBD1. Germline V gene data show CDR1 as SGHDT and CDR2 as YYEEEE. V was pared by 3 bases and J by 3 bases, with 6 bases of the junction left unmatched. The CDR3 contains 15 residues. This CDR3 is CASSSTGGGYTEAFF. The CDR3 DNA sequence: TGTGCCAGCAGCTCCACAGGGGGCGGGTACACTGAAGCTTTCTTT. Variable domain in full (rest from reference TRBV5-6 and TRBJ1-1): DAGVTQSPTHLIKTRGQQVTLRCSPKSGHDTVSWYQQALGQGPQFIFQYYEEEERQRGNFPDRFSGHQFPNYSSELNVNALLLGDSALYLCASSSTGGGYTEAFFGQGTRLTVV.

In this sample, this clone turned up a few times. The chain recombines TRBV5-4 with TRBJ2-1, with D possibly being TRBD2 (6 bases). Germline CDR1 SGHNT, CDR2 YYREEE (reference sequence). Trimming stripped 4 bases from V and 0 bases from J, with 14 bases between. The CDR3 is 16 amino acids. The chain's CDR3 is CASSPEGPYSYNEQFF. The DNA of the CDR3 is TGTGCCAGCAGCCCGGAGGGTCCTTACTCCTACAATGAGCAGTTCTTC.

This clone was seen a handful of times. The chain uses TRBV5-4 and TRBJ1-1; maybe TRBD1 (6 bases). Trimming took off 4 bases at V and 7 bases at J, with 14 bases between the two ends. This CDR3 region has 13 residues. CDR1 SGHNT and CDR2 YYREEE come from the germline V gene (reference sequence). The CDR3 DNA reads TGTGCCAGCAGCCTTCGGGTAGGGGGTGAAGCTTTCTTT. Protein product: CASSLRVGGEAFF.

This chain links TRBV13 with TRBJ1-6; D remains unclear. The germline V gene has CDR1 PRHDT and CDR2 FYEKMQ (reference sequence). This CDR3 comprises 15 residues. V was pared by 0 bases and J by 4 bases, with 7 bases between. Here the CDR3 reads CASSLGGEYNSPLHF. In nucleotides, the CDR3 is TGTGCCAGCAGCTTAGGTGGGGAGTATAATTCACCCCTCCACTTT.

The CDR3, as DNA: TGTGCCAGCAGCCATCTCGGACAGGGACTCTATGGCTACACCTTC. Its translation: CASSHLGQGLYGYTF. The V gene is TRBV7-9, the J gene TRBJ1-2; 8 nucleotides line up with TRBD1. The CDR3 extends over 15 amino acids. V was pared by 5 bases and J by 4 bases, with 9 bases of the junction left unmatched. Germline assignment: CDR1 SEHNR and CDR2 FQNEAQ (reference sequence). The full variable domain, completed using reference TRBV7-9 and TRBJ1-2, is DTGVSQNPRHKITKRGQNVTFRCDPISEHNRLYWYRQTLGQGPEFLTYFQNEAQLEKSRLLSDRFSAERPKGSFSTLEIQRTEQGDSAMYLCASSHLGQGLYGYTFGSGTRLTVV.

The rearrangement links TRBV5-1 to TRBJ2-2; TRBD2 matches 8 bases. The germline V gene has CDR1 SGHRS and CDR2 YFSETQ. CDR3 length: 15 amino acids. Trimming cost V 9 bases and J 5 bases; bases outside gene matches: 12. CDR3 loop: CATSNPGLGTGELFF. CDR3 in DNA: TGCGCCACTTCAAACCCGGGACTAGGAACCGGGGAGCTGTTTTTT. Supplemented by reference TRBV5-1 and TRBJ2-2, the full variable domain reads KAGVTQTPRYLIKTRGQQVTLSCSPISGHRSVSWYQQTPGQGLQFLFEYFSETQRNKGNFPGRFSGRQFSNSRSEMNVSTLELGDSALYLCATSNPGLGTGELFFGEGSRLTVL.

The chain carries TRBV14 and TRBJ2-3, with 12 bases aligning to TRBD2. The CDR3 is 15 amino acids. After removal of 4 bases from V and 5 bases from J, the junction contained 4 bases not matched to a gene. The germline CDR1 and CDR2 sequences are SGHDN and FVKESK. CDR3 nucleotides: TGTGCCAGCAGCCGAACTAGCGGGGGGATAGATACGCAGTATTTT. Translating it yields CASSRTSGGIDTQYF.

V gene TRBV7-9 combines with J gene TRBJ2-3, with 10 nucleotides matching TRBD1. After removal of 5 bases from V and 4 bases from J, the junction contained 9 bases not matched to a gene. In germline, CDR1 is SEHNR, CDR2 FQNEAQ (reference sequence). This CDR3 contains 16 residues. DNA of the CDR3: TGTGCCAGCAGCCTAGGCCGGGACAGGGGCCCAGATACGCAGTATTTT. Its translation: CASSLGRDRGPDTQYF.

The chain carries TRBV6-5 and TRBJ1-3; D is unresolved. The V and J ends lost 4 bases and 0 bases respectively, with 4 bases between them. CDR3 length equals 13 residues. Germline-derived CDR1 and CDR2 are MNHEY and SVGAGI. The CDR3 DNA sequence: TGTGCCAGCAGTTCTAGCTCTGGAAACACCATATATTTT. This encodes CASSSSSGNTIYF.

The chain links TRBV5-1 to TRBJ2-3; possibly TRBD2 for D (5 bases). CDR1 and CDR2 (germline): SGHRS, YFSETQ. The CDR3 is made up of 14 amino acids. The ends were cut back, 0 bases at V and 2 bases at J, with 7 bases in the middle. CDR3 protein: CASSLADYTDTQYF. DNA for the CDR3: TGCGCCAGCAGCTTGGCCGACTACACAGATACGCAGTATTTT.

This clone has just one count. The CDR3 DNA follows: TGTGCCAGTAGTCCGACTTCTGAATTTACAGGGGCCGCAGAGCCTAATGGCTACACCTTC. This encodes CASSPTSEFTGAAEPNGYTF. The chain employs TRBV19 and TRBJ1-2; 7 bases line up with TRBD1. Trimming removed 5 bases from V and 6 bases from J; junction bases left unmatched: 27. The CDR3 totals 20 residues. Germline V gene sequence: CDR1 LNHDA, CDR2 SQIVND (reference sequence). The whole variable domain, remainder taken from reference TRBV19 and TRBJ1-2, is DGGITQSPKYLFRKEGQNVTLSCEQNLNHDAMYWYRQDPGQGLRLIYYSQIVNDFQKGDIAEGYSVSREKKESFPLTVTSAQKNPTAFYLCASSPTSEFTGAAEPNGYTFGSGTRLTVV.

The chain has TRBV2 and TRBJ2-7; maybe TRBD2 (5 bases). Trimming removed 4 bases from V and 6 bases from J, with 13 bases in between. The CDR3 runs 13 residues. Germline values: CDR1 SNHLY, CDR2 FYNNEI. CDR3 sequence: CASSVDQGGEQYF. In nucleotides, the CDR3 is TGTGCCAGCAGTGTAGACCAAGGAGGCGAGCAGTACTTC.

This chain links TRBV7-9 with TRBJ1-3; 7 bases fit TRBD1. CDR3 length equals 14 residues. Germline CDR1 is SEHNR and CDR2 is FQNEAQ (reference sequence). Losses at the gene ends were 5 bases for V and 4 bases for J; bases not matched to a gene: 5. The CDR3 DNA is TGTGCCAGCAGCCATCCGGGACAGGGAAACACCATATATTTT. Protein sequence: CASSHPGQGNTIYF.

This clone was counted a few times. The chain links TRBV19 to TRBJ1-3, with a weak D call TRBD1 (5 bases). Trimming stripped 8 bases from V and 0 bases from J, with 11 bases between. Germline loops: CDR1 LNHDA, CDR2 SQIVND (reference sequence). The CDR3 is 14 residues long. The DNA for the CDR3 is TGTGCCAGTCGGGGGGACCCCTCTGGAAACACCATATATTTT. Its protein product is CASRGDPSGNTIYF.

The CDR3 DNA sequence: TGTGCCAGCAGCGCGCACCCGGACAGGTCCTACGAGCAGTACTTC. Translated: CASSAHPDRSYEQYF. V usage is TRBV9 and J usage is TRBJ2-7; TRBD1 aligns across 7 bases. The CDR3 is 15 amino acids. Per the germline V gene, CDR1 is SGDLS and CDR2 is YYNGEE. V dropped 3 bases and J dropped 1; count of bases not matched to a gene: 7.